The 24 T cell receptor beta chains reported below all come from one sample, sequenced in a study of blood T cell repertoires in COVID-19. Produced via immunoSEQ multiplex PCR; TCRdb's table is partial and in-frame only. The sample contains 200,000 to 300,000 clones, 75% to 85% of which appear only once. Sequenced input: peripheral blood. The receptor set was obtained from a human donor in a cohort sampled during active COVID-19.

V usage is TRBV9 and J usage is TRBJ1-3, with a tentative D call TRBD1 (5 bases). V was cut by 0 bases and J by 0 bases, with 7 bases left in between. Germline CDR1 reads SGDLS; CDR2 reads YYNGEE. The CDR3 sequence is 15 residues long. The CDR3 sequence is CASSVGQTSGNTIYF. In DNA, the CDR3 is TGTGCCAGCAGCGTAGGACAGACCTCTGGAAACACCATATATTTT. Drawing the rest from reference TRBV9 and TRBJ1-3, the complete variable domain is DSGVTQTPKHLITATGQRVTLRCSPRSGDLSVYWYQQSLDQGLQFLIQYYNGEERAKGNILERFSAQQFPDLHSELNLSSLELGDSALYFCASSVGQTSGNTIYFGEGSWLTVV.

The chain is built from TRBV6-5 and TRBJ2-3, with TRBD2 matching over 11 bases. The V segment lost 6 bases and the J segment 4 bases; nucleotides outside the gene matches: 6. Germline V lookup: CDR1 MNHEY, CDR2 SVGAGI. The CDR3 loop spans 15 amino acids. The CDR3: CASSPTSGESDTQYF. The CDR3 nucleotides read TGTGCCAGCAGCCCGACTAGCGGGGAATCAGATACGCAGTATTTT.

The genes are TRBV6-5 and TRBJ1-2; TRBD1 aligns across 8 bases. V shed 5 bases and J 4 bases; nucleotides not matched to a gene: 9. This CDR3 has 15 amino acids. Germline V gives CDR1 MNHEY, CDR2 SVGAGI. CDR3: CASSKRQGSGYGYTF. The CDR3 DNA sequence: TGTGCCAGCAGTAAACGACAGGGGTCTGGCTATGGCTACACCTTC.

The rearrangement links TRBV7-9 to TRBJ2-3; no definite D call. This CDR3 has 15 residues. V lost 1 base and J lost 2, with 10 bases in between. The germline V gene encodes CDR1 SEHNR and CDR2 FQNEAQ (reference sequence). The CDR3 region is CASSLGRDSTDTQYF. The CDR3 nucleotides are TGTGCCAGCAGCTTAGGACGCGACTCCACAGATACGCAGTATTTT.

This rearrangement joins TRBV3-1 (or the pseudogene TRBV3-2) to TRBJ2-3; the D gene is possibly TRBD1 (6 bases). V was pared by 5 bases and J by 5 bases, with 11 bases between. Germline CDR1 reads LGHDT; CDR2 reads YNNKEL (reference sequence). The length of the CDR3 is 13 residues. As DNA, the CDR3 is TGTGCCAGCAGCGCCACAGGGAGAGATACGCAGTATTTT. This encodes CASSATGRDTQYF.

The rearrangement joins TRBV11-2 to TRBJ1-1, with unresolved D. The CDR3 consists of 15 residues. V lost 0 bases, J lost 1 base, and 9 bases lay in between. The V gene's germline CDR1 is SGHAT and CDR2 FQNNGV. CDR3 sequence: CASSLEWAPNTEAFF. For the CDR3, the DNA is TGTGCCAGCAGCTTAGAGTGGGCCCCGAACACTGAAGCTTTCTTT.

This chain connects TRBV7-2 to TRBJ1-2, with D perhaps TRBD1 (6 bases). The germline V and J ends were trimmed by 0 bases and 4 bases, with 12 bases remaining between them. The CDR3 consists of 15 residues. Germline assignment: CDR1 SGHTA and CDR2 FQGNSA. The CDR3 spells CASSLASQGGYGYTF. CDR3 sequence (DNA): TGTGCCAGCAGCTTAGCGTCACAGGGTGGCTATGGCTACACCTTC.

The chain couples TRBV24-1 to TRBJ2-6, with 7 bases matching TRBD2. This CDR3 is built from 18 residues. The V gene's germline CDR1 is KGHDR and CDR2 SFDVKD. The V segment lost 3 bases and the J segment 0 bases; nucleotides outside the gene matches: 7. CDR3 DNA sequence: TGTGCCACCAGTGATCCGCGGGGGACCGTCTCTGGGGCCAACGTCCTGACTTTC. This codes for CATSDPRGTVSGANVLTF.

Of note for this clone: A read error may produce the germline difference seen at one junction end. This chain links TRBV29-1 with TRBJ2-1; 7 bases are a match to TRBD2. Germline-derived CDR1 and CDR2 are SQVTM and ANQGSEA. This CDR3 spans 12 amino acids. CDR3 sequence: CSTGLEYSEQFF. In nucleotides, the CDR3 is TGCAGCACCGGACTAGAATACAGTGAGCAGTTCTTC.

CDR3 bases: TGTGCCAGCTCACCACGACAGGGGACGGACACTGAAGCTTTCTTT. Translated: CASSPRQGTDTEAFF. The chain combines TRBV18 with TRBJ1-1; 8 bases align to TRBD1. Germline values: CDR1 KGHSH, CDR2 LQKENI. Trimming removed 1 base from V and 3 bases from J; junction bases left unmatched: 4. CDR3 size: 15 residues.

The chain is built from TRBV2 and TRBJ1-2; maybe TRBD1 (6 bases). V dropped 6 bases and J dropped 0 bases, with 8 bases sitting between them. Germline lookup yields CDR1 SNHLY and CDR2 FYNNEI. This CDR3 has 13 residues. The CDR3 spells CASSGQSNYGYTF. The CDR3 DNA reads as TGTGCCAGCAGCGGACAGTCTAACTATGGCTACACCTTC. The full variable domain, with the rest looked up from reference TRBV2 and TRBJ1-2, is EPEVTQTPSHQVTQMGQEVILRCVPISNHLYFYWYRQILGQKVEFLVSFYNNEISEKSEIFDDQFSVERPDGSNFTLKIRSTKLEDSAMYFCASSGQSNYGYTFGSGTRLTVV.

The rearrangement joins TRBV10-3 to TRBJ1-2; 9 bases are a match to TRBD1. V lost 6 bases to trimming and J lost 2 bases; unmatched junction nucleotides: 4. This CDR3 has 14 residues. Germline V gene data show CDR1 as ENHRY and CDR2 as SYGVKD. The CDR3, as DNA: TGTGCCATCAGAGGACAGGGGTGGAACTATGGCTACACCTTC. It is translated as CAIRGQGWNYGYTF.

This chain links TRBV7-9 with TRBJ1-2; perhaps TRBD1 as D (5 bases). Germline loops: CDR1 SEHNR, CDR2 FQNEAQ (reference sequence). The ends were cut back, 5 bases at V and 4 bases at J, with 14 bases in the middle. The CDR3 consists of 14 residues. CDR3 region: CASSVDSLAYGYTF. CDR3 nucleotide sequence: TGTGCCAGCAGCGTAGACAGTCTAGCCTATGGCTACACCTTC. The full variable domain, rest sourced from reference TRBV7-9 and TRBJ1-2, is DTGVSQNPRHKITKRGQNVTFRCDPISEHNRLYWYRQTLGQGPEFLTYFQNEAQLEKSRLLSDRFSAERPKGSFSTLEIQRTEQGDSAMYLCASSVDSLAYGYTFGSGTRLTVV.

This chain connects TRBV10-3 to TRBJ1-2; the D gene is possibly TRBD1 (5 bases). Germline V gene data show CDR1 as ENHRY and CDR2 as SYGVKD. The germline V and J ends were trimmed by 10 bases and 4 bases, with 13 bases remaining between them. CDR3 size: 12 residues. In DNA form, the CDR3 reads TGTGCCAGTGGGGGGGAAGTCTATGGCTACACCTTC. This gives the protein CASGGEVYGYTF.

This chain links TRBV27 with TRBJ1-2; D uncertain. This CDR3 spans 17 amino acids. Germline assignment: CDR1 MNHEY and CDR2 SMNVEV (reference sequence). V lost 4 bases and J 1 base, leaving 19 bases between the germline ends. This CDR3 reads CASSSPSSPGRNYGYTF. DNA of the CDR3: TGTGCCAGCAGTTCTCCCTCATCTCCGGGTCGTAACTATGGCTACACCTTC.

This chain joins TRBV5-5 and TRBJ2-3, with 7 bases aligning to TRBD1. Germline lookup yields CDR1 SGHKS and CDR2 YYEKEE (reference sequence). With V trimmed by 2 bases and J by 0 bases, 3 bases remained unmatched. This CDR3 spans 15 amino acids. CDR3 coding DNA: TGTGCCAGCAGCTTAGACAGGGCTAGCACAGATACGCAGTATTTT. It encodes CASSLDRASTDTQYF.

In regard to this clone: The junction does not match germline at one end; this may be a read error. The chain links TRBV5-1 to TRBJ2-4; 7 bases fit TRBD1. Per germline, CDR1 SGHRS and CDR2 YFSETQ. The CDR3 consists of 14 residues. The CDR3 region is CASSLGDRKNIQYF. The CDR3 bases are TGCGCCAGCAGCTTAGGGGACAGAAAAAACATTCAGTACTTT.

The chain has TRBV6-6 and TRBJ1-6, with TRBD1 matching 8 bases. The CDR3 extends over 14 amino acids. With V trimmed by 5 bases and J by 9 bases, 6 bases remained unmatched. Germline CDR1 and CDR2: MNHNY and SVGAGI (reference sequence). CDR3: CASSRTGTGSPLHF. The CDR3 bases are TGTGCCAGCAGTCGGACAGGGACCGGTTCACCCCTCCACTTT.

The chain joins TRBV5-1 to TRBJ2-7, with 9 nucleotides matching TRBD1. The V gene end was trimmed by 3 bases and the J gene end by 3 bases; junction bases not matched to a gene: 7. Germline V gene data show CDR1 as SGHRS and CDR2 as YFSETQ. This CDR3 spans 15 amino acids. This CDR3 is CASSSSGTGHYEQYF. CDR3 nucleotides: TGCGCCAGCAGCTCCTCCGGGACAGGGCACTACGAGCAGTACTTC.

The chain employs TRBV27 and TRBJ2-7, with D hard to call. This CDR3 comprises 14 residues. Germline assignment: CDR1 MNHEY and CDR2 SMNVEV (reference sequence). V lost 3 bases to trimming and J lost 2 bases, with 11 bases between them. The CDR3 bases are TGTGCCAGCAGTTTGATCAGAGGCGCCTACGAGCAGTACTTC. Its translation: CASSLIRGAYEQYF.

CDR3 in DNA: TGTGCCAGCAGGACAGGAAACACCATATATTTT. Protein product: CASRTGNTIYF. The gene calls are TRBV6-5 and TRBJ1-3; D not certain. The CDR3 consists of 11 residues. V was clipped by 6 bases and J by 4 bases, with 4 bases between them. From germline, CDR1 is MNHEY and CDR2 SVGAGI.

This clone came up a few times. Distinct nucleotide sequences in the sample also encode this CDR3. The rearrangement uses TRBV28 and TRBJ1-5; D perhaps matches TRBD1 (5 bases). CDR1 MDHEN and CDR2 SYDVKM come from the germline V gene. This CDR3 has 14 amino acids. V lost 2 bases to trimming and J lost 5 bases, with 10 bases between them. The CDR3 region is CASSLGRGYQPQHF. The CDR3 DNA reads TGTGCCAGCAGTTTAGGAAGGGGTTATCAGCCCCAGCATTTT.

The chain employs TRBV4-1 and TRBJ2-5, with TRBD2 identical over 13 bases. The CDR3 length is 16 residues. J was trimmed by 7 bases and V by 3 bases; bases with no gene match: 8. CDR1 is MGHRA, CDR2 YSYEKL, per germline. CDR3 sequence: CASSQPGLAGERTQYF. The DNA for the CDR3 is TGCGCCAGCAGCCAGCCCGGACTAGCGGGAGAGAGGACCCAGTACTTC.

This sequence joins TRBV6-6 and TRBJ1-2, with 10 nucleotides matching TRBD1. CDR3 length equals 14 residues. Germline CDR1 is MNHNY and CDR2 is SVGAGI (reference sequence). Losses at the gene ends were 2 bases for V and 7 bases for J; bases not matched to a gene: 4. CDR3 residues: CASSYDRGRGGYTF. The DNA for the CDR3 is TGTGCCAGCAGTTACGACAGGGGGCGAGGTGGCTACACCTTC.